Listed below are T cell receptor beta chains from one sample, sequenced in a study of blood T cells in healthy people across ages. MiXCR was run by TCRdb on the 5' RACE reads, yielding one entry per CDR3 protein. The top ten hold 25% to 30% of the sample, which has approximately 790,000 distinct CDR3 sequences, approximately 65% seen once. Sequenced material: blood. The receptor set was obtained from a man aged 25 to 40 in good health. CDR3s include the opening cysteine and the closing phenylalanine or tryptophan. The D gene is left open where the match is weak.

v_call,j_call,d_call,cdr3_aa
TRBV5-1,TRBJ2-7,NA,CASSTGTTPSYEQYF
TRBV7-9,TRBJ2-1,NA,CASSAHGAHEQFF
TRBV5-1,TRBJ2-3,NA,CASSLDRQNTDTQYF
TRBV6-1,TRBJ2-1,TRBD2,CASKALPGLSNEQFF
TRBV29-1,TRBJ2-7,NA,CSVGTKLSYEQYF
TRBV20-1,TRBJ2-7,NA,CSARKIEQYF
TRBV29-1,TRBJ2-7,TRBD1,CSVDGTGIRHEQYF
TRBV7-6,TRBJ1-1,NA,CASSPRFGGLTEAFF
TRBV21-1,TRBJ1-1,NA,CASSAAPLPDRAGTEAFF
TRBV27,TRBJ2-5,TRBD1,CASSWDRGQETQYF
TRBV30,TRBJ2-1,NA,CAWSAGQYNEQFF
TRBV20-1,TRBJ2-1,TRBD2,CSAQGLAGGILRRFF
TRBV10-3,TRBJ1-5,NA,CAISGGAGPSNQPQHF